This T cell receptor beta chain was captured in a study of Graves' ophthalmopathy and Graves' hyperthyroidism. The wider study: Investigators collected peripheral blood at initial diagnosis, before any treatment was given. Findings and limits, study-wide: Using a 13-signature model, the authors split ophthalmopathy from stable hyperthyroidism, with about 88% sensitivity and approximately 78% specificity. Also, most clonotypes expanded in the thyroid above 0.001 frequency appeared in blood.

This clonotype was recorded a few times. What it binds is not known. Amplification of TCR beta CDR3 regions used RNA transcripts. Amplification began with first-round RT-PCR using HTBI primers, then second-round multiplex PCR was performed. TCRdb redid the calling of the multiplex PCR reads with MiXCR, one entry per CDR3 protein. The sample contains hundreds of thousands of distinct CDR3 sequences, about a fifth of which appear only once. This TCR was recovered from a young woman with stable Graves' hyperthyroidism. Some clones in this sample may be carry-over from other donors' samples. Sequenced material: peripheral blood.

CDR3 sequence (DNA): TGTGCCAGCAAGGGGACAGGGGAAATTCAGTACTTC. Residues: CASKGTGEIQYF. The gene calls are TRBV28 and TRBJ2-4; 10 bases line up with TRBD1. The CDR3 has 12 residues. The V and J ends lost 7 bases and 10 bases, in that order; junction bases with no gene match: 4. The germline CDR1 and CDR2 sequences are MDHEN and SYDVKM.